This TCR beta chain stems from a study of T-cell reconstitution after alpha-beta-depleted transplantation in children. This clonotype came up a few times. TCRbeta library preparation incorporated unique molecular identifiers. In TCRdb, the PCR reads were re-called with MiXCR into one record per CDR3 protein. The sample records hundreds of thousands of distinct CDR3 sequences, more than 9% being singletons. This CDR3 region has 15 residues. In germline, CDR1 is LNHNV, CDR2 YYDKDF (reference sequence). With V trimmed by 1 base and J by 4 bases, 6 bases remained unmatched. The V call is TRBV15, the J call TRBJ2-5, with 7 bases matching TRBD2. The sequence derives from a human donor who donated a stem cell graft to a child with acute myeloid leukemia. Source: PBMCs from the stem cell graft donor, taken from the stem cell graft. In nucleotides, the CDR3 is TGTGCCACCAGCAGAGGGCTAGCGGAGGCAGAGACCCAGTACTTC. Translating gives CATSRGLAEAETQYF. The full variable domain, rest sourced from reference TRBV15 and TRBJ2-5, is DAMVIQNPRYQVTQFGKPVTLSCSQTLNHNVMYWYQQKSSQAPKLLFHYYDKDFNNEADTPDNFQSRRPNTSFCFLDIRSPGLGDTAMYLCATSRGLAEAETQYFGPGTRLLVL.